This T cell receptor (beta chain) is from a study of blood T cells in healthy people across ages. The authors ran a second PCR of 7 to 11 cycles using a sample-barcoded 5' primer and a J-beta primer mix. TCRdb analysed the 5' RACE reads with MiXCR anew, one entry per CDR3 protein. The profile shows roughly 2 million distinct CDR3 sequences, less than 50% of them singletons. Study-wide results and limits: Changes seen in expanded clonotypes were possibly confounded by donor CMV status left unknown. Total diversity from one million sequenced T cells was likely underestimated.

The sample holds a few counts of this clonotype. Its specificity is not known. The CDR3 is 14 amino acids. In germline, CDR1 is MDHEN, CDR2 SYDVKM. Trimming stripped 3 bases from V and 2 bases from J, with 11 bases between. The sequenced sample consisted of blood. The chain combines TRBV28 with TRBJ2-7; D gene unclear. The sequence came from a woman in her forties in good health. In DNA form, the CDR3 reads TGTGCCAGCAGTTTGCTCCGTTTAGCCTACGAGCAGTACTTC. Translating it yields CASSLLRLAYEQYF.